These 32 T cell receptor beta chains were all obtained from the same sample, sequenced in a study of blood T cell repertoires in COVID-19. Clones were read by immunoSEQ multiplex PCR, and TCRdb kept only the in-frame ones, dropping some. The profile shows some 280,000 clones, approximately 80% of them singletons. Sequences were obtained from peripheral blood. The receptor set was obtained from a woman between 50 and 59 years old with active or convalescent COVID-19.

This chain links TRBV29-1 with TRBJ1-1; 7 nucleotides match TRBD1. This CDR3 is 12 amino acids long. Germline trimming cut 6 bases from V and 5 bases from J; bases unmatched to any gene: 6. Germline lookup yields CDR1 SQVTM and CDR2 ANQGSEA. The CDR3 coding sequence is TGCAGCGTCCTTCTCAGGGGGACTGAAGCTTTCTTT. It encodes CSVLLRGTEAFF. Full variable domain (remainder filled in from reference TRBV29-1 and TRBJ1-1): SAVISQKPSRDICQRGTSLTIQCQVDSQVTMMFWYRQQPGQSLTLIATANQGSEATYESGFVIDKFPISRPNLTFSTLTVSNMSPEDSSIYLCSVLLRGTEAFFGQGTRLTVV.

The V and J genes are TRBV19 and TRBJ1-2; 7 nucleotides line up with TRBD1. The CDR3 runs to 16 residues. Germline V gene data show CDR1 as LNHDA and CDR2 as SQIVND (reference sequence). V trimming: 5 bases; J trimming: 2 bases; junction bases outside the gene matches: 11. Here the CDR3 DNA reads TGTGCCAGTAGTGACCTCATGACAGGGCCGAACTATGGCTACACCTTC. It encodes CASSDLMTGPNYGYTF.

This chain uses TRBV5-6 with TRBJ1-1; 7 nucleotides line up with TRBD1. The germline V gene has CDR1 SGHDT and CDR2 YYEEEE. CDR3 size: 15 residues. Trimming at V came to 1 base and at J to 6 bases, leaving 9 bases not matched to a gene. This CDR3 reads CASSLYEQGRAEAFF. Here the CDR3 DNA reads TGTGCCAGCAGCTTGTATGAACAGGGGAGAGCTGAAGCTTTCTTT.

V usage is TRBV19 and J usage is TRBJ2-1, with no clear D. V dropped 6 bases and J dropped 5 bases, with 20 bases sitting between them. This CDR3 is built from 16 residues. CDR1 is LNHDA, CDR2 SQIVND, per germline (reference sequence). The CDR3 loop reads CASSLNVWRRNNEQFF. DNA for the CDR3: TGTGCCAGTAGCCTCAATGTTTGGCGGAGAAACAATGAGCAGTTCTTC.

The chain carries TRBV25-1 and TRBJ1-4; the D gene is possibly TRBD1 (5 bases). V shed 1 base and J shed 6 bases, with 12 bases lying between them. The length of the CDR3 is 15 residues. In germline, CDR1 is MGHDK, CDR2 SYGVNS. In nucleotides, the CDR3 is TGTGCCAGCAGTGAATTTTGGGGCAGGCATGAAAAACTGTTTTTT. Translated: CASSEFWGRHEKLFF.

This rearrangement joins TRBV24-1 to TRBJ1-5; possibly TRBD1 for D (6 bases). The CDR3 is made up of 16 amino acids. Germline assignment: CDR1 KGHDR and CDR2 SFDVKD. Trimming pared 4 bases from V and 2 bases from J, leaving 14 bases between. The CDR3 DNA reads TGTGCCACCAGTGACCCCCGGGGGGGCCGCAATCAGCCCCAGCATTTT. Translation gives CATSDPRGGRNQPQHF.

The rearrangement links TRBV10-1 to TRBJ1-2; D ambiguous. This CDR3 is built from 13 residues. The germline V gene has CDR1 WNHNN and CDR2 SYGVQD (reference sequence). Deletions cut 6 bases from V and 2 bases from J, with 10 bases between. The CDR3 nucleotides are TGCGCCAGCAGCCCAGGAGGGAACTATGGCTACACCTTC. Protein sequence: CASSPGGNYGYTF.

V usage is TRBV5-1 and J usage is TRBJ2-7; D perhaps matches TRBD1 (6 bases). Germline V gives CDR1 SGHRS, CDR2 YFSETQ. The CDR3 totals 16 residues. Between the trimmed V and J ends, which lost 3 bases and 0 bases, there was a span of 16 bases. The CDR3 nucleotides are TGCGCCAGCAGCTGGGGGTTGGGGGCAAGCTCCTACGAGCAGTACTTC. Its protein is CASSWGLGASSYEQYF.

The CDR3 DNA reads as TGTGCCAGCAGCCAAGATACACTAGGGGGGGGCGATGAGCAGTTCTTC. Translation: CASSQDTLGGGDEQFF. The chain employs TRBV3-1 (or the pseudogene TRBV3-2) and TRBJ2-1; D is possibly TRBD2 (7 bases). Germline CDR1 LGHDT, CDR2 YNNKEL (reference sequence). CDR3 size: 16 residues. V was clipped by 0 bases and J by 8 bases, with 17 bases between them.

V and J are TRBV6-1 and TRBJ2-5; D is possibly TRBD1 (5 bases). Trimming pared 3 bases from V and 1 base from J, leaving 15 bases between. This CDR3 comprises 16 residues. Germline loops: CDR1 MNHNS, CDR2 SASEGT. The DNA of the CDR3 is TGTGCCAGCAGTGAGCTACCACAGGTGATCCAAGAGACCCAGTACTTC. The encoded protein is CASSELPQVIQETQYF.

This chain links TRBV27 with TRBJ2-2; D is perhaps TRBD1 (6 bases). Trimming left V 7 bases short and J 6 bases short, with 27 bases between. The CDR3 spans 18 residues. From germline, CDR1 is MNHEY and CDR2 SMNVEV (reference sequence). Here the CDR3 DNA reads TGTGCCAGCACCCGGGGACCAACTGGGGGAGCAGGGGCCGGGGAGCTGTTTTTT. Its protein product is CASTRGPTGGAGAGELFF.

This sequence joins TRBV19 and TRBJ1-5; a possible D gene is TRBD1 (6 bases). This CDR3 contains 13 residues. Looked up from germline, CDR1 is LNHDA and CDR2 is SQIVND (reference sequence). Deletions cut 5 bases from V and 5 bases from J, with 10 bases between. CDR3 protein: CASSSDSDQPQHF. CDR3 bases: TGTGCCAGTAGTTCGGACAGCGATCAGCCCCAGCATTTT.

This clone appeared a few times. V and J are TRBV28 and TRBJ2-2; 9 bases are shared with TRBD2. This CDR3 has 19 amino acids. Germline V gives CDR1 MDHEN, CDR2 SYDVKM. J was trimmed by 6 bases and V by 5 bases; bases with no gene match: 19. The CDR3 DNA reads as TGTGCCAGCAGTCTCCTCGTGGGGAGCGGGAGGTTCTTACCCGGGGAGCTGTTTTTT. Its translation is CASSLLVGSGRFLPGELFF.

The V call is TRBV7-2, the J call TRBJ2-5, with D perhaps TRBD1 (5 bases). Germline loops: CDR1 SGHTA, CDR2 FQGNSA. This CDR3 region has 14 residues. V was clipped by 5 bases and J by 1 base, with 11 bases between them. The CDR3 DNA is TGTGCCAGCAGCACGCGGACACCCCAAGAGACCCAGTACTTC. Translated: CASSTRTPQETQYF.

J is TRBJ2-1 and V is TRBV4-1; possibly TRBD2 for D (6 bases). Trimming pared 0 bases from V and 10 bases from J, leaving 13 bases between. The CDR3 is 14 amino acids. The germline CDR1 and CDR2 sequences are MGHRA and YSYEKL. The CDR3 sequence is CASSQDAGRSEQFF. CDR3 nucleotides: TGCGCCAGCAGCCAAGATGCAGGGAGGTCCGAGCAGTTCTTC.

This rearrangement joins TRBV7-3 to TRBJ2-2, with D possibly matching TRBD2 (6 bases). CDR3 size: 14 residues. Germline values: CDR1 SGHTA, CDR2 FQGTGA. Trimming took off 6 bases at V and 5 bases at J, with 13 bases between the two ends. The CDR3 DNA reads as TGTGCCAGCAGAAGTTCAAGCGGGACCGGGGAGCTGTTTTTT. It yields the protein CASRSSSGTGELFF. Variable domain in full (rest from reference TRBV7-3 and TRBJ2-2): GAGVSQTPSNKVTEKGKYVELRCDPISGHTALYWYRQSLGQGPEFLIYFQGTGAADDSGLPNDRFFAVRPEGSVSTLKIQRTERGDSAVYLCASRSSSGTGELFFGEGSRLTVL.

There are a few counts of this clone. The J gene is TRBJ1-1, the V gene TRBV19, with D tentatively TRBD1 (5 bases). The CDR3 spans 13 residues. Trimming pared 6 bases from V and 1 base from J, leaving 9 bases between. Per germline, CDR1 LNHDA and CDR2 SQIVND (reference sequence). The CDR3 sequence is CASRGPGNTEAFF. As DNA, the CDR3 is TGTGCCAGTAGGGGGCCTGGGAACACTGAAGCTTTCTTT.

The genes are TRBV6-1 and TRBJ2-4; D unclear. This CDR3 contains 15 residues. Trimming left V 2 bases short and J 1 base short, with 9 bases between. Per germline, CDR1 MNHNS and CDR2 SASEGT. The CDR3 DNA sequence: TGTGCCAGCAGTGAAAGCAGGTTGGCCAAAAACATTCAGTACTTC. Its translation is CASSESRLAKNIQYF.

This clone was detected a few times. The chain is built from TRBV6-6 and TRBJ1-2, with 7 bases that match TRBD1. V dropped 5 bases and J dropped 3; count of bases not matched to a gene: 6. Germline V gene sequence: CDR1 MNHNY, CDR2 SVGAGI (reference sequence). The CDR3 loop spans 14 amino acids. CDR3 in amino acids: CASSATGAHYGYTF. The CDR3 DNA sequence: TGTGCCAGCAGTGCCACAGGGGCCCACTATGGCTACACCTTC.

This chain connects TRBV19 to TRBJ1-2; no clear D gene. Germline assignment: CDR1 LNHDA and CDR2 SQIVND (reference sequence). The CDR3 loop spans 13 amino acids. Trimming took 5 bases from V and 2 from J, leaving 9 bases between them. The CDR3 protein is CASSQTLNYGYTF. The CDR3, as DNA: TGTGCCAGTAGTCAGACATTAAACTATGGCTACACCTTC.

The rearrangement links TRBV30 to TRBJ1-1, with unresolved D. Germline values: CDR1 GTSNPN, CDR2 SVGIG (reference sequence). This CDR3 region has 14 residues. V was pared by 3 bases and J by 6 bases, with 17 bases between. The CDR3 sequence is CAWSREGGRAEAFF. CDR3 sequence (DNA): TGTGCCTGGAGCCGTGAAGGCGGGCGCGCTGAAGCTTTCTTT.

The chain employs TRBV6-1 and TRBJ1-5, with TRBD1 matching 7 bases. This CDR3 is 15 amino acids long. Trimming cost V 2 bases and J 7 bases; bases outside gene matches: 8. Germline V CDR1 and CDR2: MNHNS, SASEGT. CDR3 DNA sequence: TGTGCCAGCAGTGAAAGGGCAGGGGGGCAACAGCCCCAGCATTTT. Amino acids: CASSERAGGQQPQHF.

The chain is built from TRBV6-2 or TRBV6-3 and TRBJ1-4; D ambiguous. The V gene lost 5 bases and the J gene lost 5 bases, with 15 bases spanning the gap. CDR1 and CDR2 (germline): MNHEY, SVGEGT. The length of the CDR3 is 15 residues. Written as DNA, the CDR3 is TGTGCCAGCAGTCACCACACCGCCTGGAATGAAAAACTGTTTTTT. Its translation is CASSHHTAWNEKLFF.

The V and J genes are TRBV30 and TRBJ1-1; perhaps TRBD1 as D (5 bases). Germline V gene data show CDR1 as GTSNPN and CDR2 as SVGIG (reference sequence). The V gene lost 3 bases and the J gene lost 2 bases, with 16 bases spanning the gap. The CDR3 covers 15 residues. This CDR3 is CAWRRPGGRNTEAFF. The CDR3 DNA reads as TGTGCCTGGAGACGACCGGGGGGGAGAAACACTGAAGCTTTCTTT.

The chain links TRBV5-1 to TRBJ2-7; 7 bases align to TRBD2. V lost 4 bases to trimming and J lost 3 bases; unmatched junction nucleotides: 4. The CDR3 is made up of 13 amino acids. Germline V lookup: CDR1 SGHRS, CDR2 YFSETQ. The CDR3, as DNA: TGCGCCAGCAGCAGGGACTACTTCTACGAGCAGTACTTC. This codes for CASSRDYFYEQYF.

The V and J genes are TRBV19 and TRBJ2-3; 9 nucleotides line up with TRBD2. Germline values: CDR1 LNHDA, CDR2 SQIVND (reference sequence). This CDR3 has 15 residues. After removal of 3 bases from V and 3 bases from J, the junction contained 4 bases not matched to a gene. The CDR3 is CASSMLTSGTDTQYF. CDR3 in DNA: TGTGCCAGTAGTATGCTGACTAGCGGAACAGATACGCAGTATTTT.

The rearrangement joins TRBV7-2 to TRBJ2-1; 10 positions match TRBD2. Trimming at V came to 4 bases and at J to 12 bases, leaving 6 bases not matched to a gene. CDR3 length equals 13 residues. The V gene's germline CDR1 is SGHTA and CDR2 FQGNSA. CDR3 DNA sequence: TGTGCCAGCAGCTCCATAGCGGGAGGATCGCAGTTCTTC. This encodes CASSSIAGGSQFF.

This chain joins TRBV3-1 (or the pseudogene TRBV3-2) and TRBJ1-2, with no clear D. Germline CDR1 is LGHDT and CDR2 is YNNKEL (reference sequence). Trimming shortened V by 4 bases and J by 0 bases, and 24 bases separated the two germline ends. This CDR3 region has 19 residues. As DNA, the CDR3 is TGTGCCAGCAGCCCCGGAGTCGCCAGCCGATTGATAACTAACTATGGCTACACCTTC. Amino acid sequence: CASSPGVASRLITNYGYTF.

The CDR3 protein is CASSDGAGPRPWGYTF. The CDR3 nucleotides are TGTGCCAGCAGCGATGGCGCGGGGCCGCGCCCCTGGGGCTACACCTTC. The chain employs TRBV5-4 and TRBJ1-2, with D maybe TRBD1 (5 bases). Per germline, CDR1 SGHNT and CDR2 YYREEE (reference sequence). V lost 4 bases to trimming and J lost 8 bases, with 24 bases between them. The CDR3 has 16 amino acids.

This chain links TRBV10-1 with TRBJ1-1; weak D call: TRBD1 (5 bases). In germline, CDR1 is WNHNN, CDR2 SYGVQD (reference sequence). This CDR3 comprises 16 residues. Trimming shortened V by 6 bases and J by 1 base, and 18 bases separated the two germline ends. The CDR3 region has the DNA TGCGCCAGCAGGAATTTGGAGGGGCGGGAGAACACTGAAGCTTTCTTT. This sequence encodes CASRNLEGRENTEAFF.

This chain connects TRBV4-2 to TRBJ1-5; D remains ambiguous. Germline lookup yields CDR1 LGHNA and CDR2 YNFKEQ. V lost 11 bases and J 6 bases, leaving 17 bases between the germline ends. The CDR3 contains 13 residues. The CDR3 here is CAPSLSEAQPQHF. DNA of the CDR3: TGTGCCCCCAGCCTATCGGAGGCTCAGCCCCAGCATTTT.

The DNA for the CDR3 is TGTGCCAGCAGTTTAATATCCCAGGATCGGCCACCCCTCCACTTT. Translated: CASSLISQDRPPLHF. The J gene is TRBJ1-6, the V gene TRBV28; D is unclear. Trimming shortened V by 2 bases and J by 11 bases, and 16 bases separated the two germline ends. There are 15 residues in the CDR3. Germline V gives CDR1 MDHEN, CDR2 SYDVKM.